This T cell receptor (beta chain) appears in the sequencing data of a study of blood T cell repertoires in COVID-19. Study at large: Sources were T cells, B-cell-depleted T cells, or PBMCs; the material itself was cDNA or gDNA.

In the original processing: The authors estimated nucleated cell counts from reference gene primer amplification. TCRdb's copy holds only in-frame clones and misses some; the assay was immunoSEQ multiplex PCR. The V and J calls and the clone size are those of that table, but D and trimming were determined from the DNA. The sample has approximately 260,000 clones; over 85% are singletons. Trimming cost V 5 bases and J 6 bases, with 13 bases left between them. Germline CDR1 is SEHNR and CDR2 is FQNEAQ (reference sequence). The CDR3 has 14 residues. The chain joins TRBV7-9 to TRBJ1-4, with D possibly being TRBD1 (5 bases). This TCR came from a woman in her sixties who had recovered from COVID-19. Material for sequencing was PBMCs or T cells enriched from blood (not recorded which). The CDR3 sequence: CASSTSGGDEKLFF. The CDR3, as DNA: TGTGCCAGCAGCACGAGCGGGGGGGATGAAAAACTGTTTTTT.